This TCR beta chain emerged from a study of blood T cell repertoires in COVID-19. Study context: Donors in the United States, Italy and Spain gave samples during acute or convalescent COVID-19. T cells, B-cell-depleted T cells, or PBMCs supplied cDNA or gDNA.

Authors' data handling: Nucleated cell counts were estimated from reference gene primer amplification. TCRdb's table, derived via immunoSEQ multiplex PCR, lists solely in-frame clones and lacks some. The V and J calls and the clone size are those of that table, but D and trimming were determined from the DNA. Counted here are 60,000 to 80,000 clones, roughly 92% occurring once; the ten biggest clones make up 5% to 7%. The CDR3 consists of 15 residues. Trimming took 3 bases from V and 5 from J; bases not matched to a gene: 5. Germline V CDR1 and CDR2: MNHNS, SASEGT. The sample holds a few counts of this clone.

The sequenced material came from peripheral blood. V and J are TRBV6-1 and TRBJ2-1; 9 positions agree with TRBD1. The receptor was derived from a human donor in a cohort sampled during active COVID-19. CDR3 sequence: CASSDRQGDHNEQFF. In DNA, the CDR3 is TGTGCCAGCAGTGACCGACAGGGGGATCACAATGAGCAGTTCTTC.